This TCR beta chain was observed in a study of T cell responses to AZD1222 COVID-19 vaccine. Regarding the study as a whole: Spike was spanned by vaccine-associated CD4 TCRs, which were dominant at 160-218 and 743-854. Most donors were white British and more were female, and clonal diversity was possibly underestimated. Just a handful of AZD1222 recipients were seropositive at baseline.

Points on this clone: No antigen is known for it.

The protocol was immunoSEQ multiplex PCR, while the TCRdb copy is restricted to in-frame clones and leaves out a portion. The table lists 250,000 or so clones, more than 85% of them singletons. The material sequenced was peripheral blood, taken on day 0 of AZD1222 vaccination. The sequence came from an adult in good health.

Written as DNA, the CDR3 is TGTGCCAGCAGCCCCGTAAGCTCGGGGGAGCTGTTTTTT. It codes for CASSPVSSGELFF. The V gene is TRBV6-5, the J gene TRBJ2-2; D gene uncertain. V lost 6 bases, J lost 8 bases, and 13 bases lay in between. This CDR3 has 13 amino acids. Looked up from germline, CDR1 is MNHEY and CDR2 is SVGAGI.